This T cell receptor beta chain was documented in a study of cytomegalovirus exposure and HLA in healthy donors. Profiling relied on immunoSEQ multiplex PCR, and the TCRdb table lists in-frame clones only, not all of them. The table records 220,000 or so clones, roughly 84% of them present only once. The sample consisted of PBMCs. The clonotype originates from a woman aged 25 to 39 in good health and CMV-seropositive.

The DNA for the CDR3 is TGTGCCAGCAGTCAAGATCCGGGTTACAATGAGCAGTTCTTC. Translating it yields CASSQDPGYNEQFF. The chain has TRBV6-5 and TRBJ2-1; no clear D gene. Germline V gene lookup returns CDR1 MNHEY and CDR2 SVGAGI. Trimming cost V 5 bases and J 4 bases, with 12 bases left between them. The CDR3 runs to 14 residues.